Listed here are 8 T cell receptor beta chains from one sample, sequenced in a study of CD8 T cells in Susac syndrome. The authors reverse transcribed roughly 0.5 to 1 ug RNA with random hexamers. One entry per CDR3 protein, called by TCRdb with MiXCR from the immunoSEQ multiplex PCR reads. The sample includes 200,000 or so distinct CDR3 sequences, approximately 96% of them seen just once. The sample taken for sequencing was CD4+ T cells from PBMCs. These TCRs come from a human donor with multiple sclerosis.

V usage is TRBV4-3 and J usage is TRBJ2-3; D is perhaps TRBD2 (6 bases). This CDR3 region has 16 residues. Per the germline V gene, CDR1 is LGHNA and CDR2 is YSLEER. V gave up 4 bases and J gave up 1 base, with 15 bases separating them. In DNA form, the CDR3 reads TGCGCCAGCAGCCGAACGGGGGTACTAGGCACAGATACGCAGTATTTT. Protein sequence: CASSRTGVLGTDTQYF.

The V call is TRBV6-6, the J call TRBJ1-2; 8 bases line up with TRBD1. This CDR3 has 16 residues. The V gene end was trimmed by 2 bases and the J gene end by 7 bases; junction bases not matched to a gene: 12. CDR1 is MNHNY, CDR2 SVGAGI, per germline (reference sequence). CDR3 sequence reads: CASSYPNLGQVAGYTF. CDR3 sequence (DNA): TGTGCCAGCAGTTACCCCAACCTGGGACAGGTTGCTGGCTACACCTTC.

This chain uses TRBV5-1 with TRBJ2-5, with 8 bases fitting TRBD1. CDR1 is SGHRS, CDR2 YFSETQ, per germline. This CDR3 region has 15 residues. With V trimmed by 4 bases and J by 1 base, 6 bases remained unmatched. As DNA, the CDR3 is TGCGCCAGCAGCACGGGGACAGGTACCCAAGAGACCCAGTACTTC. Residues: CASSTGTGTQETQYF.

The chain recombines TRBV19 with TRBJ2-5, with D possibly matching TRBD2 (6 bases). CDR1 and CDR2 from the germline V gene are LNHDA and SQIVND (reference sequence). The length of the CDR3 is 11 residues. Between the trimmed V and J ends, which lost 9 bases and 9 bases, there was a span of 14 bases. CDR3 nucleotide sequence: TGTGCCAGCCGAGCCGGGGGTGCCCAGTACTTC. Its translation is CASRAGGAQYF.

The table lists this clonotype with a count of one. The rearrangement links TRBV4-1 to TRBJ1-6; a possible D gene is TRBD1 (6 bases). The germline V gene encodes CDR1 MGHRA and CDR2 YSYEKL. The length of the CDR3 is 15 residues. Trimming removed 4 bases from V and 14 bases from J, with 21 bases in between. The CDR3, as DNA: TGCGCCAGCAGCCGCCTCGCACAGGGTACTGGGGCCCTCCACTTT. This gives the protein CASSRLAQGTGALHF.

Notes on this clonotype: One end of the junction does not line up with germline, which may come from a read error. CDR3 loop: CASSPRAGTGRESF. The CDR3 nucleotides read TGTGCCAGCTCACCCCGGGCCGGGACGGGACGGGAAAGCTTC. This rearrangement joins TRBV18 to TRBJ1-2; weak D call: TRBD1 (5 bases). CDR3 length: 14 residues. Germline V gives CDR1 KGHSH, CDR2 LQKENI.

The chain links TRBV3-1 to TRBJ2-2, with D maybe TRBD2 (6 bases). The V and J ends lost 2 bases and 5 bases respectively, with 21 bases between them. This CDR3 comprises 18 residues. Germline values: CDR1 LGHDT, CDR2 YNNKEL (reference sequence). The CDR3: CASSQTLGLEGKTGELFF. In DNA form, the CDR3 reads TGTGCCAGCAGCCAAACCCTTGGCCTGGAGGGGAAGACCGGGGAGCTGTTTTTT.

The CDR3 DNA sequence: TGCAGTGCTAGAATTGGGGGACAAGAGACCCAGTACTTC. It specifies CSARIGGQETQYF. The genes are TRBV20-1 and TRBJ2-5; D possibly matches TRBD1 or TRBD2 (5 bases each). V was clipped by 2 bases and J by 2 bases, with 9 bases between them. The CDR3 covers 13 residues. Germline V CDR1 and CDR2: DFQATT, SNEGSKA (reference sequence).